These 25 T cell receptor beta chains were sequenced from one sample in a study of T cell changes during pregnancy in multiple sclerosis. The data were produced by immunoSEQ multiplex PCR, yet TCRdb's version contains in-frame clones alone and is incomplete. Among 130,000 or so clones listed, over 85% were seen once. The source material was peripheral blood, sampled before pregnancy. These receptors originate from a female donor with multiple sclerosis, enrolled in a pregnancy study.

This chain links TRBV11-2 with TRBJ1-1; tentative D call: TRBD1 (5 bases). The CDR3 sequence is 15 residues long. From germline, CDR1 is SGHAT and CDR2 FQNNGV. Trimming took 2 bases from V and 1 from J, leaving 11 bases between them. CDR3 bases: TGTGCCAGCAGCTTAAGGGGCAACCCGAACACTGAAGCTTTCTTT. It translates to CASSLRGNPNTEAFF.

This clone was seen only once. This sequence joins TRBV9 and TRBJ2-3; TRBD2 agrees at 7 bases. CDR1 is SGDLS and CDR2 is YYNGEE in the germline V gene. V trimming: 0 bases; J trimming: 4 bases; junction bases outside the gene matches: 2. The CDR3 contains 14 residues. In nucleotides, the CDR3 is TGTGCCAGCAGCGTAGGGGCGGGAGCAGATACGCAGTATTTT. As protein: CASSVGAGADTQYF.

The V call is TRBV14, the J call TRBJ2-7; 10 bases are shared with TRBD2. Trimming took 5 bases from V and 0 from J; bases not matched to a gene: 7. Germline CDR1 and CDR2: SGHDN and FVKESK. The CDR3 spans 16 residues. The CDR3 reads CASSGETSGHSYEQYF. In DNA, the CDR3 is TGTGCCAGCAGCGGAGAGACTAGCGGGCACTCCTACGAGCAGTACTTC.

Written as DNA, the CDR3 is TGTGCCAGCAGTCGACAGGTCCAGAAAGGGCCCCAGCATTTT. It codes for CASSRQVQKGPQHF. The chain employs TRBV6-5 and TRBJ1-5, with D possibly matching TRBD1 (6 bases). This CDR3 contains 14 residues. Germline V CDR1 and CDR2: MNHEY, SVGAGI. The V end was cut by 5 bases, the J end by 9 bases, with 17 bases between.

The chain employs TRBV5-1 and TRBJ1-1; 9 nucleotides match TRBD1. V was clipped by 0 bases and J by 4 bases; unmatched bases: 4. Looked up from germline, CDR1 is SGHRS and CDR2 is YFSETQ. CDR3 length: 15 amino acids. CDR3 region: CASSLDGQGSTEAFF. In DNA form, the CDR3 reads TGCGCCAGCAGCTTGGATGGACAGGGGAGCACTGAAGCTTTCTTT. The full variable domain, with the rest looked up from reference TRBV5-1 and TRBJ1-1, is KAGVTQTPRYLIKTRGQQVTLSCSPISGHRSVSWYQQTPGQGLQFLFEYFSETQRNKGNFPGRFSGRQFSNSRSEMNVSTLELGDSALYLCASSLDGQGSTEAFFGQGTRLTVV.

This chain joins TRBV18 and TRBJ1-5; a weak D match, TRBD1 (6 bases). The CDR3 sequence is 14 residues long. Germline values: CDR1 KGHSH, CDR2 LQKENI. Trimming shortened V by 2 bases and J by 7 bases, and 12 bases separated the two germline ends. The CDR3 DNA sequence: TGTGCCAGCTCACCAGCGGGGGCGAACCAGCCCCAGCATTTT. Its protein is CASSPAGANQPQHF.

The J gene is TRBJ1-5, the V gene TRBV19; TRBD1 matches 11 bases. The CDR3 loop spans 14 amino acids. Germline V gene data show CDR1 as LNHDA and CDR2 as SQIVND (reference sequence). J gave up 6 bases and V 8 bases, and 6 bases lay outside the gene matches. Here the CDR3 DNA reads TGTGCCAGTTCGGGACAGGGGGTCAGTCAGCCCCAGCATTTT. Its protein is CASSGQGVSQPQHF.

The chain recombines TRBV28 with TRBJ2-3, with 11 bases aligning to TRBD2. The V and J ends lost 5 bases and 7 bases, in that order; junction bases with no gene match: 11. In germline, CDR1 is MDHEN, CDR2 SYDVKM. The CDR3 is 16 residues long. The DNA of the CDR3 is TGTGCCAGCAGTGCGACTAGCGGGGAACTCTGGTATACGCAGTATTTT. Protein sequence: CASSATSGELWYTQYF. The full variable domain, with the rest looked up from reference TRBV28 and TRBJ2-3, is DVKVTQSSRYLVKRTGEKVFLECVQDMDHENMFWYRQDPGLGLRLIYFSYDVKMKEKGDIPEGYSVSREKKERFSLILESASTNQTSMYLCASSATSGELWYTQYFGPGTRLTVL.

This chain uses TRBV6-1 with TRBJ2-7; 8 bases are a match to TRBD1. CDR3 length: 15 amino acids. Germline loops: CDR1 MNHNS, CDR2 SASEGT. V lost 4 bases to trimming and J lost 6 bases; unmatched junction nucleotides: 11. The CDR3 reads CASSVGGQVVGEQYF. The CDR3 nucleotides are TGTGCCAGCAGTGTCGGGGGACAGGTGGTAGGCGAGCAGTACTTC.

This clone came up a few times. V gene TRBV7-2 combines with J gene TRBJ2-7; 9 bases match TRBD1. CDR1 SGHTA and CDR2 FQGNSA come from the germline V gene. The CDR3 has 15 amino acids. V lost 5 bases, J lost 3 bases, and 8 bases stayed unmatched. The CDR3 protein is CASSSPPGQGYEQYF. The CDR3 nucleotides read TGTGCCAGCAGCAGCCCCCCGGGACAGGGCTACGAGCAGTACTTC.

The V and J genes are TRBV18 and TRBJ2-7; D unclear. Trimming removed 2 bases at V and 7 bases at J, with 9 bases between. Looked up from germline, CDR1 is KGHSH and CDR2 is LQKENI. This CDR3 is built from 12 residues. CDR3 nucleotide sequence: TGTGCCAGCTCACCAGAGGAGCGTGAGCAGTACTTC. This gives the protein CASSPEEREQYF.

This chain connects TRBV28 to TRBJ1-1, with D possibly TRBD1 on 6 matching bases. The V gene's germline CDR1 is MDHEN and CDR2 SYDVKM. The V end lost 3 bases, the J end lost 1 base, and 12 bases lay between the germline ends. The CDR3 runs to 15 residues. The CDR3 DNA follows: TGTGCCAGCAGTTTGCCGGGACATAGGAACACTGAAGCTTTCTTT. This translates into CASSLPGHRNTEAFF.

The V gene is TRBV9, the J gene TRBJ2-3; 8 bases fit TRBD1. J was trimmed by 5 bases and V by 6 bases; bases with no gene match: 8. The CDR3 is made up of 14 amino acids. The germline CDR1 and CDR2 sequences are SGDLS and YYNGEE. In DNA, the CDR3 is TGTGCCAGCACCGGACAGGGCGGACAAGATACGCAGTATTTT. Protein product: CASTGQGGQDTQYF.

This clone showed up just once. The chain combines TRBV29-1 with TRBJ2-1, with a weak D call TRBD1 (6 bases). This CDR3 contains 17 residues. CDR1 is SQVTM and CDR2 is ANQGSEA in the germline V gene. V lost 6 bases and J 4 bases, leaving 25 bases between the germline ends. DNA of the CDR3: TGCAGCGTGCGTATCAGGGGTAAGGCAGTGTCTTACAATGAGCAGTTCTTC. It is translated as CSVRIRGKAVSYNEQFF.

To note about this clone: The junction does not match germline at one end; this may be a read error. This chain joins TRBV5-4 and TRBJ2-2, with 12 bases that match TRBD2. The germline V gene has CDR1 SGHNT and CDR2 YYREEE (reference sequence). This CDR3 contains 16 residues. In nucleotides, the CDR3 is TGTGCCAGCAGCGGTGGACTAGCGGGGAACACCGGGGAGCTGCTTTTT. Its protein is CASSGGLAGNTGELLF. The whole variable domain, remainder taken from reference TRBV5-4 and TRBJ2-2, is ETGVTQSPTHLIKTRGQQVTLRCSSQSGHNTVSWYQQALGQGPQFIFQYYREEENGRGNFPPRFSGLQFPNYSSELNVNALELDDSALYLCASSGGLAGNTGELLFGEGSRLTVL.

The chain couples TRBV6-6 to TRBJ1-5; 9 bases agree with TRBD1. The CDR3 extends over 16 amino acids. V shed 0 bases, J shed 2 bases, and the junction held 2 bases outside the gene matches. From germline, CDR1 is MNHNY and CDR2 SVGAGI (reference sequence). In DNA form, the CDR3 reads TGTGCCAGCAGTTACTCGGACAGGGGCGGCAATCAGCCCCAGCATTTT. It specifies CASSYSDRGGNQPQHF.

The chain has TRBV7-7 and TRBJ2-1; TRBD1 matches at 9 bases. Trimming cost V 5 bases and J 10 bases; bases outside gene matches: 3. The germline CDR1 and CDR2 sequences are SSHAT and FNYEAQ (reference sequence). CDR3 size: 12 residues. CDR3 residues: CASSQGTGEQFF. CDR3 coding DNA: TGTGCCAGCAGCCAGGGGACAGGGGAGCAGTTCTTC.

This clone was counted once. This chain joins TRBV28 and TRBJ1-3; maybe TRBD1 (6 bases). Trimming left V 5 bases short and J 0 bases short, with 14 bases between. Germline CDR1 MDHEN, CDR2 SYDVKM. The CDR3 runs 16 residues. As DNA, the CDR3 is TGTGCCAGCAGTCCGTGGGACACGAGCTCTGGAAACACCATATATTTT. Its translation is CASSPWDTSSGNTIYF.

The CDR3 sequence is CAWSGLNRGRYGYTF. CDR3 bases: TGTGCCTGGAGTGGACTAAACAGGGGCCGCTATGGCTACACCTTC. V gene TRBV30 combines with J gene TRBJ1-2; 7 positions match TRBD1. The CDR3 is 15 amino acids. Per the germline V gene, CDR1 is GTSNPN and CDR2 is SVGIG (reference sequence). J gave up 4 bases and V 1 base, and 9 bases lay outside the gene matches.

The chain links TRBV7-9 to TRBJ1-4, with unresolved D. The ends were cut back, 2 bases at V and 10 bases at J, with 11 bases in the middle. The CDR3 contains 13 residues. Germline CDR1 and CDR2: SEHNR and FQNEAQ (reference sequence). CDR3 sequence reads: CASSLQVNGKLFF. In nucleotides, the CDR3 is TGTGCCAGCAGCTTACAAGTTAACGGAAAACTGTTTTTT. Drawing the rest from reference TRBV7-9 and TRBJ1-4, the complete variable domain is DTGVSQNPRHKITKRGQNVTFRCDPISEHNRLYWYRQTLGQGPEFLTYFQNEAQLEKSRLLSDRFSAERPKGSFSTLEIQRTEQGDSAMYLCASSLQVNGKLFFGSGTQLSVL.

The chain joins TRBV10-3 to TRBJ1-1; D perhaps matches TRBD1 (6 bases). The CDR3 totals 15 residues. Trimming left V 4 bases short and J 1 base short, with 13 bases between. CDR1 and CDR2 (germline): ENHRY, SYGVKD. For the CDR3, the DNA is TGTGCCATCAGTGGCTCACGGGGGGCGAACACTGAAGCTTTCTTT. This gives the protein CAISGSRGANTEAFF.

This clone was recorded only once. The rearrangement joins TRBV7-9 to TRBJ2-5; D is perhaps TRBD2 (6 bases). The V gene's germline CDR1 is SEHNR and CDR2 FQNEAQ (reference sequence). The CDR3 spans 17 residues. Trimming left V 2 bases short and J 7 bases short, with 23 bases between. The CDR3 coding sequence is TGTGCCAGCAGCTTACCCCCAAAGGGACTGTCCTACGGGACCCAGTACTTC. Translated: CASSLPPKGLSYGTQYF. The whole variable domain, remainder taken from reference TRBV7-9 and TRBJ2-5, is DTGVSQNPRHKITKRGQNVTFRCDPISEHNRLYWYRQTLGQGPEFLTYFQNEAQLEKSRLLSDRFSAERPKGSFSTLEIQRTEQGDSAMYLCASSLPPKGLSYGTQYFGPGTRLLVL.

The genes are TRBV19 and TRBJ2-3, with 10 bases lining up with TRBD2. The CDR3 covers 15 residues. The V segment lost 6 bases and the J segment 7 bases; nucleotides outside the gene matches: 10. The V gene's germline CDR1 is LNHDA and CDR2 SQIVND (reference sequence). In DNA form, the CDR3 reads TGTGCCAGTAGAGCAACTAGCGGGGCAGGAAATACGCAGTATTTT. Translation gives CASRATSGAGNTQYF.

The V gene is TRBV28, the J gene TRBJ1-2, with TRBD1 as a possible D gene (5 bases). Germline loops: CDR1 MDHEN, CDR2 SYDVKM. Trimming left V 6 bases short and J 1 base short, with 15 bases between. CDR3 length equals 15 residues. The CDR3, as DNA: TGTGCCAGCAGCAACCCCGGGGGGGTTAACTATGGCTACACCTTC. Translated, it gives CASSNPGGVNYGYTF.

The chain has TRBV4-1 and TRBJ2-3, with 9 positions matching TRBD1. CDR1 and CDR2 (germline): MGHRA, YSYEKL. This CDR3 comprises 15 residues. The trim removed 0 bases at V and 4 bases at J, leaving 2 bases unmatched. The DNA for the CDR3 is TGCGCCAGCAGCCAAGAGGACAGGGGACCAGATACGCAGTATTTT. It is translated as CASSQEDRGPDTQYF.